The next 30 T cell receptor beta chains were all read from a single sample in a study of blood T cell repertoires in COVID-19. Some clones are missing from TCRdb's copy, which holds only in-frame ones; the method was immunoSEQ multiplex PCR. The sample comprises 300,000 to 400,000 clones, roughly nine tenths of which are singletons, and roughly 5.3% rests with the top ten. Material: PBMCs or T cells enriched from blood (not recorded which). Receptor source: a man aged 55 to 70 who had recovered from COVID-19.

The rearrangement joins TRBV5-1 to TRBJ1-5; 8 positions match TRBD1. The germline gives CDR1 SGHRS, CDR2 YFSETQ. This CDR3 is built from 15 residues. After removal of 4 bases from V and 4 bases from J, the junction contained 7 bases not matched to a gene. CDR3 sequence (DNA): TGCGCCAGCAGCCGATGGACAGGGCAGAATCAGCCCCAGCATTTT. It translates to CASSRWTGQNQPQHF.

This chain uses TRBV9 with TRBJ2-1; 9 nucleotides align to TRBD2. V lost 4 bases, J lost 9 bases, and 17 bases stayed unmatched. Per germline, CDR1 SGDLS and CDR2 YYNGEE. The CDR3 sequence is 17 residues long. The CDR3 sequence is CASSPRSVSSGRGEQFF. CDR3 coding DNA: TGTGCCAGCAGCCCACGGTCAGTGAGTAGCGGGAGAGGTGAGCAGTTCTTC.

The CDR3 protein is CASRFRDRAYHEQYF. As DNA, the CDR3 is TGTGCCAGCAGATTCCGGGACAGGGCTTACCACGAGCAGTACTTC. This sequence joins TRBV27 and TRBJ2-7; 9 bases are shared with TRBD1. CDR1 and CDR2 from the germline V gene are MNHEY and SMNVEV (reference sequence). There are 15 residues in the CDR3. After removal of 6 bases from V and 5 bases from J, the junction contained 11 bases not matched to a gene.

The V call is TRBV28, the J call TRBJ1-5, with D perhaps matching TRBD1 (6 bases). Germline V gene sequence: CDR1 MDHEN, CDR2 SYDVKM. This CDR3 has 15 residues. Trimming took 10 bases from V and 0 from J, leaving 16 bases between them. The DNA of the CDR3 is TGTGCCACCCGTCCCGGGACAACTAGCAATCAGCCCCAGCATTTT. Residues: CATRPGTTSNQPQHF.

Here the CDR3 reads CATSDAGAGANVLTF. The CDR3 DNA sequence: TGTGCCACCAGTGATGCCGGGGCTGGGGCCAACGTCCTGACTTTC. The gene calls are TRBV24-1 and TRBJ2-6, with D maybe TRBD2 (5 bases). The CDR3 is 15 residues long. V dropped 3 bases and J dropped 2 bases, with 7 bases sitting between them. Germline V CDR1 and CDR2: KGHDR, SFDVKD.

This clone was seen a few times. The chain employs TRBV19 and TRBJ2-1; perhaps TRBD1 as D (6 bases). This CDR3 is built from 13 residues. Germline CDR1 is LNHDA and CDR2 is SQIVND (reference sequence). Trimming took off 6 bases at V and 4 bases at J, with 10 bases between the two ends. CDR3 sequence: CASSLDSYNEQFF. CDR3 sequence (DNA): TGTGCCAGTAGCCTGGACAGTTACAATGAGCAGTTCTTC. Variable domain in full (rest from reference TRBV19 and TRBJ2-1): DGGITQSPKYLFRKEGQNVTLSCEQNLNHDAMYWYRQDPGQGLRLIYYSQIVNDFQKGDIAEGYSVSREKKESFPLTVTSAQKNPTAFYLCASSLDSYNEQFFGPGTRLTVL.

The rearrangement links TRBV19 to TRBJ2-6; TRBD1 agrees at 7 bases. V lost 5 bases and J lost 0; bases outside the gene matches: 13. The CDR3 totals 19 residues. Germline CDR1 reads LNHDA; CDR2 reads SQIVND (reference sequence). The CDR3 bases are TGTGCCAGTAGTCTCCTATTTGGACAGGCGATCTCTGGGGCCAACGTCCTGACTTTC. Amino acid sequence: CASSLLFGQAISGANVLTF.

This clone showed up just a few times. The chain uses TRBV28 and TRBJ1-2, with D uncertain. Germline-derived CDR1 and CDR2 are MDHEN and SYDVKM. Trimming shortened V by 6 bases and J by 13 bases, and 18 bases separated the two germline ends. This CDR3 region has 12 residues. The CDR3 DNA sequence: TGTGCCAGCAGAACTTCTCTCCGGGAGAGCACCTTC. Its protein is CASRTSLRESTF.

The V call is TRBV19, the J call TRBJ2-5, with a tentative D call TRBD1 (5 bases). Per germline, CDR1 LNHDA and CDR2 SQIVND (reference sequence). CDR3 length equals 14 residues. Trimming stripped 5 bases from V and 1 base from J, with 11 bases between. CDR3 region: CASSAQGTQETQYF. For the CDR3, the DNA is TGTGCCAGTAGTGCGCAGGGAACCCAAGAGACCCAGTACTTC.

This chain joins TRBV6-2 or TRBV6-3 and TRBJ1-1; 8 positions match TRBD1. V gave up 5 bases and J gave up 5 bases; unmatched junction bases: 10. This CDR3 contains 15 residues. Per germline, CDR1 MNHEY and CDR2 SVGEGT. The CDR3 loop reads CASSTRQGWGTEAFF. The CDR3 DNA is TGTGCCAGCAGTACCCGACAGGGGTGGGGGACTGAAGCTTTCTTT.

This clone appeared a single time. The DNA of the CDR3 is TGTGCCAGCAGTTTAGTCCTAGCGGGAGGTTACGAGCAGTACTTC. It specifies CASSLVLAGGYEQYF. The chain links TRBV28 to TRBJ2-7, with TRBD2 matching over 11 bases. The CDR3 loop spans 15 amino acids. Per the germline V gene, CDR1 is MDHEN and CDR2 is SYDVKM. J was trimmed by 4 bases and V by 2 bases; bases with no gene match: 4.

The chain recombines TRBV24-1 with TRBJ2-2; 7 bases match TRBD1. CDR1 and CDR2 from the germline V gene are KGHDR and SFDVKD. This CDR3 comprises 17 residues. J gave up 1 base and V 5 bases, and 9 bases lay outside the gene matches. CDR3 coding DNA: TGTGCCACCAGTGCCCCCCCGGGACAGAGGAACACCGGGGAGCTGTTTTTT. It specifies CATSAPPGQRNTGELFF.

The V call is TRBV24-1, the J call TRBJ1-5; D is unclear. Germline V gene lookup returns CDR1 KGHDR and CDR2 SFDVKD. This CDR3 comprises 16 residues. Trimming pared 5 bases from V and 9 bases from J, leaving 22 bases between. The chain's CDR3 is CATSALGRGGEAPQHF. The CDR3 nucleotides read TGTGCCACCAGTGCCCTGGGGAGAGGAGGTGAAGCGCCCCAGCATTTT.

The chain links TRBV5-4 to TRBJ2-7; 10 bases map to TRBD2. V lost 0 bases, J lost 6 bases, and 3 bases stayed unmatched. Per the germline V gene, CDR1 is SGHNT and CDR2 is YYREEE (reference sequence). The CDR3 sequence is 14 residues long. The CDR3 nucleotides are TGTGCCAGCAGCTTGGTAGTAGCGGGAGGCGAGCAGTACTTC. This encodes CASSLVVAGGEQYF.

CDR3 bases: TGTGCCAGCAGTCCCGCTGAGCGGAGCTCCTACGAGCAGTACTTC. Translation: CASSPAERSSYEQYF. The rearrangement uses TRBV6-5 and TRBJ2-7; weak D call: TRBD2 (5 bases). The germline gives CDR1 MNHEY, CDR2 SVGAGI. The ends were cut back, 5 bases at V and 0 bases at J, with 14 bases in the middle. The CDR3 consists of 15 residues.

The chain couples TRBV7-2 to TRBJ2-5, with D possibly matching TRBD2 (5 bases). CDR3 length: 14 amino acids. Germline assignment: CDR1 SGHTA and CDR2 FQGNSA. Trimming took 4 bases from V and 2 from J, leaving 11 bases between them. Written as DNA, the CDR3 is TGTGCCAGCAGCTCCCTAGGCGGGCAAGAGACCCAGTACTTC. Protein product: CASSSLGGQETQYF.

The CDR3 bases are TGTGCCAGCAGCCAAGATGGCATTAGCGGGAGCGCTACGCAGTATTTT. Protein product: CASSQDGISGSATQYF. The chain employs TRBV4-2 and TRBJ2-3; 9 bases align to TRBD2. V lost 0 bases and J lost 8; bases outside the gene matches: 9. The CDR3 has 16 residues. Germline V CDR1 and CDR2: LGHNA, YNFKEQ.

The genes are TRBV19 and TRBJ2-5; weak D call: TRBD2 (7 bases). The V gene's germline CDR1 is LNHDA and CDR2 SQIVND (reference sequence). The CDR3 loop spans 14 amino acids. Trimming cost V 3 bases and J 5 bases, with 13 bases left between them. Written as DNA, the CDR3 is TGTGCCAGTAGTATTTCAGGGGAGGGCGAGACCCAGTACTTC. It translates to CASSISGEGETQYF.

This chain joins TRBV28 and TRBJ2-7, with TRBD2 matching 9 bases. Looked up from germline, CDR1 is MDHEN and CDR2 is SYDVKM. The CDR3 has 16 residues. The junction had 5 bases not matched to a gene; V was cut back by 2 bases and J by 0 bases. CDR3 loop: CASSLTAGGASYEQYF. As DNA, the CDR3 is TGTGCCAGCAGTTTAACAGCGGGAGGTGCCTCCTACGAGCAGTACTTC. Combining the CDR3 with reference TRBV28 and TRBJ2-7 gives the whole variable domain DVKVTQSSRYLVKRTGEKVFLECVQDMDHENMFWYRQDPGLGLRLIYFSYDVKMKEKGDIPEGYSVSREKKERFSLILESASTNQTSMYLCASSLTAGGASYEQYFGPGTRLTVT.

This clone was seen once. The V and J genes are TRBV7-2 and TRBJ1-5; D uncertain. In germline, CDR1 is SGHTA, CDR2 FQGNSA. CDR3 length equals 15 residues. Trimming pared 4 bases from V and 3 bases from J, leaving 13 bases between. The CDR3 nucleotides read TGTGCCAGCAGCTATACAGTGACCCTCAATCAGCCCCAGCATTTT. This codes for CASSYTVTLNQPQHF.

This clone occurred once. The chain links TRBV28 to TRBJ1-5, with 7 bases fitting TRBD1. Germline CDR1 and CDR2: MDHEN and SYDVKM. After removal of 4 bases from V and 4 bases from J, the junction contained 1 base not matched to a gene. The CDR3 totals 13 residues. CDR3 protein: CASSWDRNQPQHF. CDR3 DNA: TGTGCCAGCAGTTGGGACAGAAATCAGCCCCAGCATTTT.

This clone was seen at least ten times. This chain links TRBV5-6 with TRBJ2-4; D is perhaps TRBD1 (6 bases). This CDR3 has 18 amino acids. Germline CDR1 reads SGHDT; CDR2 reads YYEEEE. V was shortened by 3 bases and J by 0 bases, with 19 bases between the two germline ends. The CDR3, as DNA: TGTGCCAGCAGCTGGGCTTATCTCCAAGGGGGAGCCAAAAACATTCAGTACTTC. Residues: CASSWAYLQGGAKNIQYF.

This chain joins TRBV5-1 and TRBJ1-1; maybe TRBD1 (5 bases). CDR3 length: 14 amino acids. Per the germline V gene, CDR1 is SGHRS and CDR2 is YFSETQ. V lost 4 bases and J lost 1, with 11 bases in between. For the CDR3, the DNA is TGCGCCAGCAGCCCAACAACAGGGAACACTGAAGCTTTCTTT. It yields the protein CASSPTTGNTEAFF.

The chain carries TRBV20-1 and TRBJ1-1; no firm D call. The CDR3 extends over 13 amino acids. Germline V CDR1 and CDR2: DFQATT, SNEGSKA (reference sequence). With 3 bases removed from V and 0 bases from J, the gap between germline ends came to 8 bases. CDR3 region: CSASRGMNTEAFF. The CDR3 coding sequence is TGCAGTGCTAGTCGGGGTATGAACACTGAAGCTTTCTTT.

The chain is built from TRBV5-1 and TRBJ2-2; D not resolved. The CDR3 contains 15 residues. Germline-derived CDR1 and CDR2 are SGHRS and YFSETQ. Between the trimmed V and J ends, which lost 4 bases and 5 bases, there was a span of 15 bases. The CDR3 loop is CASSPYAPKTGELFF. CDR3 in DNA: TGCGCCAGCAGCCCCTATGCCCCTAAAACCGGGGAGCTGTTTTTT.

The count of this clone is one. J is TRBJ2-3 and V is TRBV2, with D possibly matching TRBD2 (6 bases). CDR3 length: 14 residues. The germline gives CDR1 SNHLY, CDR2 FYNNEI. V shed 5 bases and J shed 1 base, with 10 bases lying between them. The CDR3 region is CASSSSVGTDTQYF. The CDR3 DNA reads TGTGCCAGCAGTTCTAGCGTTGGCACAGATACGCAGTATTTT.

The chain recombines TRBV19 with TRBJ2-3; TRBD1 matches at 8 bases. Germline values: CDR1 LNHDA, CDR2 SQIVND (reference sequence). V shed 3 bases, J shed 2 bases, and the junction held 4 bases outside the gene matches. The CDR3 length is 15 residues. CDR3 DNA sequence: TGTGCCAGTAGTATCAGGGACAGGCCCACAGATACGCAGTATTTT. This gives the protein CASSIRDRPTDTQYF.

Here the CDR3 reads CASSVSGDTNEKLFF. CDR3 nucleotides: TGCGCCAGCAGCGTATCAGGGGATACTAATGAAAAACTGTTTTTT. The V and J genes are TRBV5-1 and TRBJ1-4, with D possibly TRBD1 on 6 matching bases. Germline V gene sequence: CDR1 SGHRS, CDR2 YFSETQ. Trimming removed 4 bases from V and 2 bases from J, with 12 bases in between. This CDR3 has 15 amino acids.

The chain joins TRBV12-3 or TRBV12-4 to TRBJ2-7, with TRBD2 as a possible D gene (5 bases). Trimming removed 2 bases from V and 3 bases from J, with 8 bases in between. This CDR3 region has 13 residues. The CDR3: CASSLREHYEQYF. The CDR3 region has the DNA TGTGCCAGCAGTTTAAGGGAGCACTACGAGCAGTACTTC.

The chain joins TRBV15 to TRBJ2-3, with D possibly TRBD2 on 5 matching bases. Germline assignment: CDR1 LNHNV and CDR2 YYDKDF (reference sequence). The ends were cut back, 6 bases at V and 0 bases at J, with 10 bases in the middle. The CDR3 loop spans 14 amino acids. CDR3 nucleotides: TGTGCCACCAGAAGGAGGACTAGCACAGATACGCAGTATTTT. It yields the protein CATRRRTSTDTQYF.